This TCR beta chain was identified during a study of STAT5B mutations in CD4+ large granular lymphocyte leukemia. Profiled with immunoSEQ multiplex PCR; TCRdb holds only in-frame clones, not every one. The repertoire holds around 30,000 clones, with roughly four fifths as singletons. Turning to this clone: Its antigen is undetermined.

Unmatched junction bases numbered 10, after V lost 7 bases and J lost 3 bases. Germline CDR1 and CDR2: MNHEY and SMNVEV (reference sequence). There are 15 residues in the CDR3. Points from the study as a whole: CD4-sorted patient repertoires seemed more clonal than healthy CD4+ repertoires.

This receptor was obtained from a human donor in good health. Sequenced: CD4+ T cells from blood buffy coats. The chain is built from TRBV27 and TRBJ2-3; TRBD1 aligns across 7 bases. CDR3 nucleotide sequence: TGTGCCAGCACCTTGACAGGGATTGCGACAGATACGCAGTATTTT. This codes for CASTLTGIATDTQYF.